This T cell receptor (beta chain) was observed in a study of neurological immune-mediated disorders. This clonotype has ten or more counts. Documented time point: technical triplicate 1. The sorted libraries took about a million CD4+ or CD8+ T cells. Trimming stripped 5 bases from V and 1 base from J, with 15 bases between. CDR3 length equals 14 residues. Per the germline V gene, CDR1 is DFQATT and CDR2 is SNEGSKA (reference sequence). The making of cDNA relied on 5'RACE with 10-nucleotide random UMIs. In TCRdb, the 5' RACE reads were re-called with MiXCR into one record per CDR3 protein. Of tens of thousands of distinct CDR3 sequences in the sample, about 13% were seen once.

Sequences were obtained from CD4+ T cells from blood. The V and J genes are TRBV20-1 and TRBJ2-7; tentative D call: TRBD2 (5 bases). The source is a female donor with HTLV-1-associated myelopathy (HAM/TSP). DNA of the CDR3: TGCAGTGCTCCGGCAAGCGGAACTTCCTACGAGCAGTACTTC. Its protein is CSAPASGTSYEQYF.